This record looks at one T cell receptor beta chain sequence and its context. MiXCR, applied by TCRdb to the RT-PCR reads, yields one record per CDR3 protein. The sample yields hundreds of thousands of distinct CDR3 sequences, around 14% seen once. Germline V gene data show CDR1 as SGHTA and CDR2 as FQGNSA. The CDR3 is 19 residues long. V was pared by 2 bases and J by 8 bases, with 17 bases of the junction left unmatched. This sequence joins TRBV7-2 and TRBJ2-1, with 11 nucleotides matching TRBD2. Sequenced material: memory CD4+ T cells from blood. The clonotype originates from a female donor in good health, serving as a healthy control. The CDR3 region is CASSLKVLVTSGRLDEQFF. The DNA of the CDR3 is TGTGCCAGCAGCTTAAAGGTTCTCGTAACTAGCGGGAGATTGGATGAGCAGTTCTTC. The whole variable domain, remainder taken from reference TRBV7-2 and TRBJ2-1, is GAGVSQSPSNKVTEKGKDVELRCDPISGHTALYWYRQSLGQGLEFLIYFQGNSAPDKSGLPSDRFSAERTGGSVSTLTIQRTQQEDSAVYLCASSLKVLVTSGRLDEQFFGPGTRLTVL.